The entry that follows covers one T cell receptor beta chain sequence. The data are from a study of multiple sclerosis patients with progressive multifocal leukoencephalopathy. Time point noted: more than ten months of natalizumab therapy. Germline-derived CDR1 and CDR2 are SGDLS and YYNGEE. The germline V and J ends were trimmed by 0 bases and 5 bases, with 12 bases remaining between them. The CDR3 extends over 16 amino acids. Sequencing used immunoSEQ multiplex PCR; TCRdb keeps in-frame clones, though not all of them. Of around 30,000 clones listed, roughly 90% are singletons. The rearrangement uses TRBV9 and TRBJ1-6, with D perhaps TRBD1 (5 bases). The sample here was PBMCs, taken from a patient treated with natalizumab. The sequence derives from a human donor with multiple sclerosis. The CDR3 sequence: CASSVEAGSDNSPLHF. Here the CDR3 DNA reads TGTGCCAGCAGCGTAGAGGCAGGGTCTGATAATTCACCCCTCCACTTT.